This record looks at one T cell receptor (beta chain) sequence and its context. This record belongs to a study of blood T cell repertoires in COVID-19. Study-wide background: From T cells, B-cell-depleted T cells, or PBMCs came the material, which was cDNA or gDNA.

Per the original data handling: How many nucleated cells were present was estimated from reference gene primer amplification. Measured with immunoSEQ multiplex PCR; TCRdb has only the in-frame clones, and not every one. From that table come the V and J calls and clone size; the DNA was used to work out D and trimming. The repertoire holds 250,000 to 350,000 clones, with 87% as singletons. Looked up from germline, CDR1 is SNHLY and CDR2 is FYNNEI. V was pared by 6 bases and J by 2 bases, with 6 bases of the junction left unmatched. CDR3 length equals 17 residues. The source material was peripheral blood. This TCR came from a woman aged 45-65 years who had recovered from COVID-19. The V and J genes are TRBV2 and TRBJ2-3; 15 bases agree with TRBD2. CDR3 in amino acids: CASRVGLAGGYTDTQYF. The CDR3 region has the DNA TGTGCCAGCAGGGTTGGACTAGCGGGGGGGTACACAGATACGCAGTATTTT.